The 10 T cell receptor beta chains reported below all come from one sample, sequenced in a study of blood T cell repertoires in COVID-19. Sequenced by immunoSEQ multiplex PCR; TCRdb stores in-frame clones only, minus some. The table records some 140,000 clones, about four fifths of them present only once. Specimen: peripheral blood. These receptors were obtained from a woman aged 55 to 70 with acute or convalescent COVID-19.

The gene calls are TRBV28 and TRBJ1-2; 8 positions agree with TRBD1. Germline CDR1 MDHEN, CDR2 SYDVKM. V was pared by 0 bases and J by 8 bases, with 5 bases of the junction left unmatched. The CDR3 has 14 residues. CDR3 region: CASSLWTTGDGYTF. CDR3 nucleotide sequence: TGTGCCAGCAGTTTATGGACGACAGGGGACGGCTACACCTTC.

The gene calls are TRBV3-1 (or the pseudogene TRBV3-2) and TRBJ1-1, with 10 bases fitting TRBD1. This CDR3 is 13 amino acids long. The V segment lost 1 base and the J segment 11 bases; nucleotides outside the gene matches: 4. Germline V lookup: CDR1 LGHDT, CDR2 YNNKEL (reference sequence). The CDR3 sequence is CASSQGGQGSAFF. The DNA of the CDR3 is TGTGCCAGCAGCCAAGGGGGACAGGGGTCGGCTTTCTTT.

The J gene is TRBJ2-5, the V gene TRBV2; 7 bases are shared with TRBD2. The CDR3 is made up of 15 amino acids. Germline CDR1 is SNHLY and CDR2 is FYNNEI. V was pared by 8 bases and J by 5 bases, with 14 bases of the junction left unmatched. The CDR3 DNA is TGTGCCAGCGAAGGAGGCAGGGACGGGGGGGAGACCCAGTACTTC. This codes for CASEGGRDGGETQYF. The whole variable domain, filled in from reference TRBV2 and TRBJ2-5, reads EPEVTQTPSHQVTQMGQEVILRCVPISNHLYFYWYRQILGQKVEFLVSFYNNEISEKSEIFDDQFSVERPDGSNFTLKIRSTKLEDSAMYFCASEGGRDGGETQYFGPGTRLLVL.

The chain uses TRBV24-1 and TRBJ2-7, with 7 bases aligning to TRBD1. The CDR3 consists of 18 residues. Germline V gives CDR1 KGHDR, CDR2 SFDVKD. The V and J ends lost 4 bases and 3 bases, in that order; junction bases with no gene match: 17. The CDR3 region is CATSDILGTEAPFYEQYV. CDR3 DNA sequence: TGTGCCACCAGTGACATCCTTGGGACAGAAGCCCCTTTCTACGAGCAGTACGTC.

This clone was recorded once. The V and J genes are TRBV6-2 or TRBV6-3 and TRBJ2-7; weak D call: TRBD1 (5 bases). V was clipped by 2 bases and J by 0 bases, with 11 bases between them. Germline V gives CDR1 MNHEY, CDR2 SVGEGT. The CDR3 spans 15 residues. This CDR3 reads CASSYDQGSSYEQYF. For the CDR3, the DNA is TGTGCCAGCAGTTACGACCAGGGAAGCTCCTACGAGCAGTACTTC.

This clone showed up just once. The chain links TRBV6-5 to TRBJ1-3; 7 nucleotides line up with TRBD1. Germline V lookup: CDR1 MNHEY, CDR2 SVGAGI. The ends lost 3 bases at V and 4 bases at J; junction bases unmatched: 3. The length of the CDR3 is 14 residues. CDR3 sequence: CASSYGQVGNTIYF. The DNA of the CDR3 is TGTGCCAGCAGTTATGGACAGGTCGGAAACACCATATATTTT.

The CDR3 DNA sequence: TGCGCCAGCAGCCACTTCAGGGGGCGCAATCCCGCCTATGGCTACACCTTC. This gives the protein CASSHFRGRNPAYGYTF. The chain is built from TRBV4-1 and TRBJ1-2; TRBD1 agrees at 8 bases. The CDR3 is 17 amino acids. Trimming took 3 bases from V and 4 from J; bases not matched to a gene: 13. Germline V lookup: CDR1 MGHRA, CDR2 YSYEKL.

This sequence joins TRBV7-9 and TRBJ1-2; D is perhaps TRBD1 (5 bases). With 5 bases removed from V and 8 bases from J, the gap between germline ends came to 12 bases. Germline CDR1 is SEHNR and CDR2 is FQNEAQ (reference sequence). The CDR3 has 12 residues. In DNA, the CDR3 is TGTGCCAGCAGCCAGGGTGGGGAAGGCTACACCTTC. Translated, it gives CASSQGGEGYTF. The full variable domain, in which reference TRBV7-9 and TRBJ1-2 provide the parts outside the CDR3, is DTGVSQNPRHKITKRGQNVTFRCDPISEHNRLYWYRQTLGQGPEFLTYFQNEAQLEKSRLLSDRFSAERPKGSFSTLEIQRTEQGDSAMYLCASSQGGEGYTFGSGTRLTVV.

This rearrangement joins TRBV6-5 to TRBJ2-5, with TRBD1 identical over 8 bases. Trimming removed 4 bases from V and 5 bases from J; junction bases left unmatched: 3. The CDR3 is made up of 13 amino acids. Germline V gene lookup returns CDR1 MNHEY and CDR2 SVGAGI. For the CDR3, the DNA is TGTGCCAGCAGTTGGACAGGGATGGAGACCCAGTACTTC. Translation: CASSWTGMETQYF.

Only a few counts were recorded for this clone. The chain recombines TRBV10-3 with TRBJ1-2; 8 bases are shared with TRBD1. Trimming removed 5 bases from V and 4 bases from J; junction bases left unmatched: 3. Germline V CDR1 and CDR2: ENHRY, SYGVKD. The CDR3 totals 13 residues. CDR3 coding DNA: TGTGCCATCAGTAGCGGACAGGGCTATGGCTACACCTTC. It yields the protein CAISSGQGYGYTF.